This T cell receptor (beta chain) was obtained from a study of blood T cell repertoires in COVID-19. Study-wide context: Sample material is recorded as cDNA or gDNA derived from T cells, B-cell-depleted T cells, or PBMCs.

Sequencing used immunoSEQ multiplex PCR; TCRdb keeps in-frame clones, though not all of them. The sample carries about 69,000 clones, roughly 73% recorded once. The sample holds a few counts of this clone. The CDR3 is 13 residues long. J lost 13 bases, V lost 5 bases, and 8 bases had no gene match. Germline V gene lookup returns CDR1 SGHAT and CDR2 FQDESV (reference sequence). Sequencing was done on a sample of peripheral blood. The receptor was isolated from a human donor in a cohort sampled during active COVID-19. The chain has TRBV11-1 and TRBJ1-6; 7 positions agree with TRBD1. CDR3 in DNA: TGTGCCAGCAGCCAGGGGACAGTCCGGCCCCTCCACTTT. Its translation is CASSQGTVRPLHF.